This record covers a single T cell receptor (beta chain). Its antigen is undetermined. This may come from a read error, since a much larger clone is one base off. The conserved phenylalanine or tryptophan normally closing the CDR3 is absent here, so this likely arose from a read error. The template for TCR beta VDJ and CDR3 sequence profiling was genomic DNA. TCRdb passed the reads through MiXCR, listing each CDR3 protein once. The table shows a few hundred thousand distinct CDR3 sequences, with 55% to 75% occurring only once. These data come from a study of CD8+CD57+ T cells in acquired aplastic anemia. In the study overall: Mean yield of DNA from sorted CD4+ and CD8+ cells was roughly 3.4 ug.

Findings and limits, study-wide: Patients and controls turned out to have around 29 CD8+ CDR3 sequences in common.

V dropped 4 bases and J dropped 0 bases, with 10 bases sitting between them. Germline CDR1 reads MNHEY; CDR2 reads SVGAGI. The CDR3 totals 16 residues. Sequencing input: sorted CD4+, CD8+, or CD8+CD57+ T cells (not recorded which) from PBMCs. The receptor was isolated from a human donor in good health, serving as a control. This chain joins TRBV6-5 and TRBJ1-6, with unresolved D. CDR3 protein: CASSLTRSSYNSPLHL. In nucleotides, the CDR3 is TGTGCCAGCAGTTTGACAAGAAGCTCCTATAATTCACCCCTCCACCTT.